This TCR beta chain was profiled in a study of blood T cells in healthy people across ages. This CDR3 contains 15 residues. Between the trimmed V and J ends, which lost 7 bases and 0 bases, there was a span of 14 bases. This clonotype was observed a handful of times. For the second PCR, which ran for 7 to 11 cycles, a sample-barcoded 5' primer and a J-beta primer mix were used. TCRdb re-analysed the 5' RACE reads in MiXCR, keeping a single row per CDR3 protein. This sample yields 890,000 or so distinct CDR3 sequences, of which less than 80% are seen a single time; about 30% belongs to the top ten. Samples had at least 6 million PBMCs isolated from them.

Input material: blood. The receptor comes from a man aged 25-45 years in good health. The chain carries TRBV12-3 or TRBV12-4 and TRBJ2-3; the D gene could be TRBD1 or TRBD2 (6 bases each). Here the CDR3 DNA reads TGTGCCAGCACCCTCGGGGGCGCTAGCACAGATACGCAGTATTTT. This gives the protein CASTLGGASTDTQYF.